Detailed here is one T cell receptor (beta chain). Its specificity is unknown. This sample was included in a study of CD8+CD57+ T cells in acquired aplastic anemia. About the research overall: Isolated CD4+ and CD8+ cells, once sorted, yielded DNA averaging around 3 ug. General observations from the study: Patients and controls shared just under 30 CD8+ CDR3 sequences.

Profiling of TCR beta VDJ combinations and CDR3 sequences used genomic DNA as template. Via MiXCR, TCRdb re-called the reads, giving one row per CDR3 protein. The sample has under 200,000 distinct CDR3 sequences, 71% seen once. The sequenced patients had an expansion of CD8+CD57+ cells seen by flow cytometry. A severe acquired aplastic anemia diagnosis applied to all patients. The germline V gene has CDR1 SNHLY and CDR2 FYNNEI. V was shortened by 3 bases and J by 0 bases, with 9 bases between the two germline ends. The CDR3 has 14 amino acids. The chain is built from TRBV2 and TRBJ2-7; D is unresolved. Specimen: sorted CD4+, CD8+, or CD8+CD57+ T cells (not recorded which) from PBMCs. This receptor was identified in a human donor with aplastic anemia. The CDR3 spells CASSDWQVSYEQYF. DNA of the CDR3: TGTGCCAGCAGTGATTGGCAGGTCTCCTACGAGCAGTACTTC.